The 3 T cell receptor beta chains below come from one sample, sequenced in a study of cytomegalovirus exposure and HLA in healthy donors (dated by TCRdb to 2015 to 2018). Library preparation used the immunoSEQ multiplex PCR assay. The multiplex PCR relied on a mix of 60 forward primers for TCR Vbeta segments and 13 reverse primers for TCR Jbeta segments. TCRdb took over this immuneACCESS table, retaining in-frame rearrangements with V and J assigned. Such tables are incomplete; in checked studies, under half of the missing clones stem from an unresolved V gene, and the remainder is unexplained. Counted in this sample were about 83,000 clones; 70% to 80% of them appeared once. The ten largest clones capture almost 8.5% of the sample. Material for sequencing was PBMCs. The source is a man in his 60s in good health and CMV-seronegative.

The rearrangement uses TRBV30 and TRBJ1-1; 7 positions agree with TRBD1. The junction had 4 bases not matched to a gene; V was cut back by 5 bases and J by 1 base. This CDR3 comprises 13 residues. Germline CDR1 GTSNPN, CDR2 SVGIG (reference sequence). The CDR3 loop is CAWVGQTNTEAFF. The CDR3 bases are TGTGCCTGGGTGGGACAGACGAACACTGAAGCTTTCTTT.

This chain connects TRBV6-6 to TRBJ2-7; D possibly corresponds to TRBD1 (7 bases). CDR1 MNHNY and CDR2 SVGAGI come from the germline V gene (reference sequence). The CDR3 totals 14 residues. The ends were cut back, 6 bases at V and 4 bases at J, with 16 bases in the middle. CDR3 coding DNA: TGTGCCAGCAGCCGCGGGGACAGAGAATACGAGCAGTACTTC. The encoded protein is CASSRGDREYEQYF.

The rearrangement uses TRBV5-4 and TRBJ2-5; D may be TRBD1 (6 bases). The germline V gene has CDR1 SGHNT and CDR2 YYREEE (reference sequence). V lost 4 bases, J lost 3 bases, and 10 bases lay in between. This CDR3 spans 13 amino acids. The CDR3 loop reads CASSRQAEETQYF. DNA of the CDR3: TGTGCCAGCAGCCGACAGGCCGAAGAGACCCAGTACTTC.